This T cell receptor beta chain comes out of a study of response to subunit inactivated influenza vaccine. In regard to this clonotype: Antigen specificity is unknown.

Study-wide findings and caveats: The study's authors posited that every seasonal influenza vaccination enlists few new T cells.

A single record per CDR3 protein comes from TCRdb applying MiXCR to the RT-PCR reads. The sample yields about 700,000 distinct CDR3 sequences, approximately 15% seen once. This CDR3 is 17 amino acids long. Germline CDR1 reads MNHEY; CDR2 reads SVGEGT. V was pared by 6 bases and J by 3 bases, with 24 bases between. The clonotype was recovered from a man over 45 who received an inactivated influenza vaccine. The starting material was PBMCs from blood, obtained roughly 12 days after vaccination. This sequence joins TRBV6-2 or TRBV6-3 and TRBJ2-7, with D hard to call. The CDR3 region is CASSKSIGLSRGYEQYF. Written as DNA, the CDR3 is TGTGCCAGCAGCAAGAGTATTGGTCTTAGCCGAGGCTACGAGCAGTACTTC.